The 14 T cell receptor beta chains given below trace back to one sample, sequenced in a study of CD8 T cells in ankylosing spondylitis (dated by TCRdb to the late 2010s). Beyond this particular receptor, the publication reports: A TCR beta motif of several highly homologous amino acid variants appeared characteristic of blood from ankylosing spondylitis patients.

Library preparation used 5' RACE. The instrument given in TCRdb is Illumina HiSeq 2500. The raw public data were reprocessed by TCRdb itself: fastp quality trimming at Q25, MiXCR clonotype calling, in-frame beta chains only. Each entry merges the rows of one CDR3 protein and shows their most common DNA and genes. For this sample there are a few hundred thousand distinct CDR3 sequences; approximately 11% appear just once. Together, the top ten hold about 6.8% of the sample. No antigen is known for these receptors. The sample consisted of blood, either unsorted or a sorted T cell fraction (not recorded which). Receptors were obtained from a male donor with ankylosing spondylitis.

At least ten counts were recorded for this clonotype. The CDR3 coding sequence is TGCAGCGCAGGGGGATCATACAATGAGCAGTTCTTC. As protein: CSAGGSYNEQFF. V usage is TRBV29-1 and J usage is TRBJ2-1; 7 nucleotides match TRBD1. V lost 7 bases to trimming and J lost 4 bases; unmatched junction nucleotides: 4. CDR1 and CDR2 (germline): SQVTM, ANQGSEA. The CDR3 covers 12 residues.

The chain uses TRBV25-1 and TRBJ1-2; D possibly corresponds to TRBD1 (6 bases). CDR3 length: 14 residues. Trimming removed 5 bases from V and 3 bases from J, with 13 bases in between. Germline values: CDR1 MGHDK, CDR2 SYGVNS. CDR3 sequence (DNA): TGTGCCAGCAGTTCCGAACAGGGATACTATGGCTACACCTTC. Its protein is CASSSEQGYYGYTF.

The chain joins TRBV15 to TRBJ1-5; unclear D gene. V gave up 0 bases and J gave up 7 bases, with 19 bases separating them. CDR1 and CDR2 (germline): LNHNV, YYDKDF (reference sequence). This CDR3 is 17 amino acids long. CDR3 loop: CATSRDQRSGRGQPQHF. In DNA form, the CDR3 reads TGTGCCACCAGCAGAGACCAAAGGAGCGGGCGCGGCCAGCCCCAGCATTTT.

The genes are TRBV15 and TRBJ2-1; 12 positions agree with TRBD2. CDR1 is LNHNV and CDR2 is YYDKDF in the germline V gene (reference sequence). The CDR3 extends over 16 amino acids. V trimming: 1 base; J trimming: 8 bases; junction bases outside the gene matches: 6. The CDR3 is CATSRGASGRADEQFF. CDR3 in DNA: TGTGCCACCAGCAGAGGGGCTAGCGGGAGGGCGGATGAGCAGTTCTTC.

This clonotype was found a few times. V usage is TRBV29-1 and J usage is TRBJ2-7; D is undetermined. Trimming shortened V by 6 bases and J by 3 bases, and 3 bases separated the two germline ends. The CDR3 has 9 residues. Germline CDR1 reads SQVTM; CDR2 reads ANQGSEA. DNA for the CDR3: TGCAGCGTCCGCTACGAGCAGTACGTC. This codes for CSVRYEQYV.

This clonotype was seen many times. This rearrangement joins TRBV6-1 to TRBJ2-1; D remains ambiguous. This CDR3 has 14 amino acids. V shed 1 base and J shed 4 bases, with 8 bases lying between them. Germline assignment: CDR1 MNHNS and CDR2 SASEGT. CDR3 sequence: CASSEGDTYNEQFF. The CDR3 DNA reads TGTGCCAGCAGTGAAGGTGACACTTACAATGAGCAGTTCTTC.

This clonotype has just a few counts. The chain combines TRBV20-1 with TRBJ2-1; 11 nucleotides agree with TRBD2. The trim removed 2 bases at V and 3 bases at J, leaving 3 bases unmatched. The CDR3 runs 15 residues. Germline V gene data show CDR1 as DFQATT and CDR2 as SNEGSKA (reference sequence). The CDR3 coding sequence is TGCAGTGCTAGACCTAGCGGGAGGCGCTACAATGAGCAGTTCTTC. Its translation: CSARPSGRRYNEQFF.

This clonotype was observed a few times. This chain links TRBV10-3 with TRBJ2-7; maybe TRBD2 (9 bases). V lost 4 bases and J 1 base, leaving 32 bases between the germline ends. CDR1 and CDR2 (germline): ENHRY, SYGVKD. The length of the CDR3 is 21 residues. The CDR3 DNA reads as TGTGCCATCAGTGGCAGGGGGCCTAGAGTTAGTCCGGGACTAGCTTCCTACGAGCAGTACTTC. Protein product: CAISGRGPRVSPGLASYEQYF.

Only a few counts were recorded for this clonotype. The chain is built from TRBV3-1 and TRBJ2-1; unclear D gene. CDR3 length equals 16 residues. With 4 bases removed from V and 0 bases from J, the gap between germline ends came to 13 bases. Germline V gene data show CDR1 as LGHDT and CDR2 as YNNKEL (reference sequence). CDR3 coding DNA: TGTGCCAGCAGCCTACGGCGCAGAGGCTCCTACAATGAGCAGTTCTTC. It encodes CASSLRRRGSYNEQFF.

This sequence joins TRBV3-1 and TRBJ2-4, with TRBD1 identical over 8 bases. J was trimmed by 2 bases and V by 4 bases; bases with no gene match: 13. The CDR3 has 18 amino acids. Germline V gives CDR1 LGHDT, CDR2 YNNKEL (reference sequence). The CDR3 DNA sequence: TGTGCCAGCAGCCCCAGAAAAGGGACAGGAAGGACCAAAAACATTCAGTACTTC. The encoded protein is CASSPRKGTGRTKNIQYF. Full variable domain (remainder filled in from reference TRBV3-1 and TRBJ2-4): DTAVSQTPKYLVTQMGNDKSIKCEQNLGHDTMYWYKQDSKKFLKIMFSYNNKELIINETVPNRFSPKSPDKAHLNLHINSLELGDSAVYFCASSPRKGTGRTKNIQYFGAGTRLSVL.

J is TRBJ2-1 and V is TRBV6-1; no definite D call. With 0 bases removed from V and 13 bases from J, the gap between germline ends came to 7 bases. Germline loops: CDR1 MNHNS, CDR2 SASEGT. CDR3 length: 11 residues. The CDR3 region is CASSEALGQFF. In DNA, the CDR3 is TGTGCCAGCAGTGAAGCGCTGGGTCAGTTCTTC.

This clonotype was picked up a small number of times. The chain employs TRBV20-1 and TRBJ2-7; D perhaps matches TRBD1 (6 bases). The CDR3 spans 16 residues. The germline V gene has CDR1 DFQATT and CDR2 SNEGSKA (reference sequence). Deletions cut 3 bases from V and 2 bases from J, with 20 bases between. The CDR3 sequence: CSARKGGTPPAYEQYF. CDR3 sequence (DNA): TGCAGTGCTAGGAAAGGTGGGACACCACCGGCCTACGAGCAGTACTTC.

This clonotype has only a few counts. This sequence joins TRBV6-1 and TRBJ2-3, with D uncertain. The CDR3 loop spans 14 amino acids. Deletions cut 4 bases from V and 6 bases from J, with 14 bases between. Looked up from germline, CDR1 is MNHNS and CDR2 is SASEGT. The CDR3 nucleotides are TGTGCCAGCAGTGTTACCCGGTCCGCGGATACGCAGTATTTT. Protein sequence: CASSVTRSADTQYF.

This clonotype appeared a few times. The chain joins TRBV24-1 to TRBJ2-3; no firm D call. Germline loops: CDR1 KGHDR, CDR2 SFDVKD. The V gene lost 4 bases and the J gene lost 2 bases, with 3 bases spanning the gap. CDR3 length: 12 residues. DNA of the CDR3: TGTGCCACCAGTGACTTCACAGATACGCAGTATTTT. Encoded protein: CATSDFTDTQYF.